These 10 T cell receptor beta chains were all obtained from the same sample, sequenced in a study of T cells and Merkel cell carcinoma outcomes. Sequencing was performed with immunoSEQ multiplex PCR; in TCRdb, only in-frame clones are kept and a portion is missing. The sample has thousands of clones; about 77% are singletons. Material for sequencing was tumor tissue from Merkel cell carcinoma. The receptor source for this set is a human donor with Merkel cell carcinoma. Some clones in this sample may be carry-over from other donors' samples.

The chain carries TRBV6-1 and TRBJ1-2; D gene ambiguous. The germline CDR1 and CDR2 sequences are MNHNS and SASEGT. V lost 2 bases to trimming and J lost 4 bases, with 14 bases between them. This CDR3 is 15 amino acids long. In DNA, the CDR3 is TGTGCCAGCAGTGAATTCGTAGGCAGTGCCTATGGCTACACCTTC. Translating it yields CASSEFVGSAYGYTF.

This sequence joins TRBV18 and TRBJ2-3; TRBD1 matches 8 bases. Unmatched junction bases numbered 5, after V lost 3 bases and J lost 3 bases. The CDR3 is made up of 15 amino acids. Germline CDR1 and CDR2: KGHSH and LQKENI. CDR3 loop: CASSPDRVGTDTQYF. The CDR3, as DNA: TGTGCCAGCTCACCGGACAGGGTAGGAACAGATACGCAGTATTTT.

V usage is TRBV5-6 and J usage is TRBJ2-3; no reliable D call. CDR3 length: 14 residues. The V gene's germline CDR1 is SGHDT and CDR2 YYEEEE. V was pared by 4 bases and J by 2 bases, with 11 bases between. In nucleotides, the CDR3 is TGTGCCAGCAGCCGTGGGTCAGTCACAGATACGCAGTATTTT. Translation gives CASSRGSVTDTQYF.

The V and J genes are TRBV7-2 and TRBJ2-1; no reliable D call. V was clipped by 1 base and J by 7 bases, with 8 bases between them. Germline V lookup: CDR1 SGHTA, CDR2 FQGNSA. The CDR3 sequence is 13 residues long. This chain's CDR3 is CASSLDMRNEQFF. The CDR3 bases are TGTGCCAGCAGCTTAGATATGAGGAATGAGCAGTTCTTC.

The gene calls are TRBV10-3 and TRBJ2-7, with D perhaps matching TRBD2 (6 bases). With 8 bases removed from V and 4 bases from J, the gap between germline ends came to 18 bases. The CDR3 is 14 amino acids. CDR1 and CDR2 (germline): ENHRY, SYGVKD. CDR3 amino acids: CAISDVGRNYEQYF. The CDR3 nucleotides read TGTGCCATCTCGGACGTTGGGAGGAATTACGAGCAGTACTTC.

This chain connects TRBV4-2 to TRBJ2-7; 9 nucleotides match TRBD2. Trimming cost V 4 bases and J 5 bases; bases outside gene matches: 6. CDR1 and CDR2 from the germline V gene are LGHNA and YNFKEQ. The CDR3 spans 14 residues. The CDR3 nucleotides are TGTGCCAGCAGCCCAGCGGGAGGTAGAGACGAGCAGTACTTC. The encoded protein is CASSPAGGRDEQYF.

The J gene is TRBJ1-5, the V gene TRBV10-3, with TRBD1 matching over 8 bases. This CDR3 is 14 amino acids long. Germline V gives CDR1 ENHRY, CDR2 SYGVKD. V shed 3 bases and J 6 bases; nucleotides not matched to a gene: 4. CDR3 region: CAISERQGSQPQHF. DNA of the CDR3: TGTGCCATCAGTGAAAGACAGGGGAGTCAGCCCCAGCATTTT.

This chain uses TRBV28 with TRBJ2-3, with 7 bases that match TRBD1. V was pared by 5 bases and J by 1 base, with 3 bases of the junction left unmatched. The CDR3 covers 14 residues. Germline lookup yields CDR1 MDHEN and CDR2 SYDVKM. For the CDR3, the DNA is TGTGCCAGCAGTAAAGGGGGCCGCACAGATACGCAGTATTTT. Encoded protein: CASSKGGRTDTQYF.

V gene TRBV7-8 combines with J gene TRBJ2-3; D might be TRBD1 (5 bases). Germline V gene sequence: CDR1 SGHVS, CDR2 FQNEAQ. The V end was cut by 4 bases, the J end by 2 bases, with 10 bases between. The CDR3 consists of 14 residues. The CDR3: CASSSQGFTDTQYF. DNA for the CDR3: TGTGCCAGCAGCTCGCAGGGCTTCACAGATACGCAGTATTTT.

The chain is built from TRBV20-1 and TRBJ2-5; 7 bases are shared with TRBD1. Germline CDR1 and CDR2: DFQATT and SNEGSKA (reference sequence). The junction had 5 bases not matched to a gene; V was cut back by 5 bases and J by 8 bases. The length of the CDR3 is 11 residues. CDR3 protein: CSAETGPTQYF. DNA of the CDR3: TGCAGTGCTGAGACAGGGCCAACCCAGTACTTC.